These T cell receptor beta chains were read from a single sample in a study of blood T cell repertoires in COVID-19. Data came from immunoSEQ multiplex PCR; TCRdb stores just in-frame clones and leaves some out. The repertoire holds over 50,000 clones, about 86% seen once, with approximately 10% in the top ten. Sample: peripheral blood. Source of these receptors: a man between 65 and 85 years old with active COVID-19. The conserved cysteine and the conserved F or W are not part of the CDR3 here. D genes are given only for firm matches.

d_gene,v_gene,CDR3aa
NA,TRBV9,ASSVAIHREEDEKLF
TRBD2,TRBV5-1,ASSGFSGGSTGELF
NA,TRBV12-3/TRBV12-4,ASNLSGNTIY
TRBD1,TRBV11-2,ASSLETGWFASGNTIY
TRBD1,TRBV5-4,ASSLWTGGDNQPQH
NA,TRBV5-4,ASSLKRQTNYGYT
TRBD1,TRBV27,ASSRGQGWNNEQF
TRBD1,TRBV18,ASSPGTVGTQY
TRBD2,TRBV6-1,ASSEELAGGNEQF
NA,TRBV20-1,SASSYGTAGDTQY
TRBD1,TRBV11-3,ASSLIRGTGEKLF
TRBD1,TRBV9,ASSYGGTGATPPGNTIY
TRBD1,TRBV27,ASSSDRVGGYT
TRBD1,TRBV5-1,ASSSRPGQQTEAF
NA,TRBV7-9,ASESDRLGLETQY
TRBD1,TRBV27,ASSSLTGTGENTEAF
TRBD2,TRBV18,ASSPPSGGNEQF
NA,TRBV21-1,ATGITWRGQGYT